This passage covers 3 T cell receptor beta chains from one sample sequenced in a study of shared T cell receptors in the human thymus. The assay was immunoSEQ multiplex PCR, and TCRdb's table has in-frame clones only and misses some. The table records about 660,000 clones, 70% to 90% of them present only once. These data were also filed under a second study, of human thymus T cells.

Sequences were obtained from thymocytes. These receptors were taken from a boy under three years old with a congenital heart defect.

Of note for this clone: Other DNA sequences in the sample encode the same CDR3. The rearrangement joins TRBV30 to TRBJ1-6, with 9 bases lining up with TRBD1. The CDR3 spans 16 residues. J was trimmed by 10 bases and V by 3 bases; bases with no gene match: 13. Germline CDR1 and CDR2: GTSNPN and SVGIG (reference sequence). The CDR3 DNA reads TGTGCCTGGAGCCCAACCGGGACAGGGTTTGTCTCACCCCTCCACTTT. Amino acid sequence: CAWSPTGTGFVSPLHF.

This clone was observed once. The V gene is TRBV6-1, the J gene TRBJ1-1, with no clear D. CDR1 is MNHNS and CDR2 is SASEGT in the germline V gene. Trimming left V 7 bases short and J 1 base short, with 10 bases between. The length of the CDR3 is 13 residues. Here the CDR3 reads CASITPGNTEAFF. DNA of the CDR3: TGTGCCAGCATTACGCCAGGGAACACTGAAGCTTTCTTT.

This clone was seen a handful of times. The rearrangement links TRBV4-2 to TRBJ2-6; tentative D call: TRBD1 (6 bases). Germline assignment: CDR1 LGHNA and CDR2 YNFKEQ. The V end lost 3 bases, the J end lost 0 bases, and 18 bases lay between the germline ends. The CDR3 consists of 19 residues. CDR3 in amino acids: CASSHLPDRRISGANVLTF. In nucleotides, the CDR3 is TGTGCCAGCAGCCACCTCCCCGACAGGAGGATCTCTGGGGCCAACGTCCTGACTTTC.